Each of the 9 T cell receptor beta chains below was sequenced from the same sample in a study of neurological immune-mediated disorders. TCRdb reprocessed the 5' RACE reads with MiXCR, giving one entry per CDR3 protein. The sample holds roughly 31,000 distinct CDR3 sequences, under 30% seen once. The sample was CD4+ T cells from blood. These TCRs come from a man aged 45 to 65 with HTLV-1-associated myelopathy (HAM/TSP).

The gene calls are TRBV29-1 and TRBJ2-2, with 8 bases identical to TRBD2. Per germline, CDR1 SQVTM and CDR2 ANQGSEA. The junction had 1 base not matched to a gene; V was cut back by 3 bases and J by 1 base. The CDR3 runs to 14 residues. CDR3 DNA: TGCAGCGTTGACCGGGGGGGGAACACCGGGGAGCTGTTTTTT. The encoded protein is CSVDRGGNTGELFF.

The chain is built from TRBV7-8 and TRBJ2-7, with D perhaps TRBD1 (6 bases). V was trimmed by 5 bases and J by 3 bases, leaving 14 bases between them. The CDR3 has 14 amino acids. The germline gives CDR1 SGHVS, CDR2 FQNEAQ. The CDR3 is CASSTRGHLYEQYF. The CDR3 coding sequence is TGTGCCAGCAGCACTCGGGGACACCTCTACGAGCAGTACTTC.

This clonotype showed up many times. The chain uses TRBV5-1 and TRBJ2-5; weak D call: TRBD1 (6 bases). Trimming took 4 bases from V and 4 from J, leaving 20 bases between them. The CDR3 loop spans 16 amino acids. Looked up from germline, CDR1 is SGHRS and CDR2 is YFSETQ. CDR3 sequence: CASSLNPTGIRETQYF. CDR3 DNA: TGCGCCAGCAGCCTGAACCCGACAGGAATAAGAGAGACCCAGTACTTC.

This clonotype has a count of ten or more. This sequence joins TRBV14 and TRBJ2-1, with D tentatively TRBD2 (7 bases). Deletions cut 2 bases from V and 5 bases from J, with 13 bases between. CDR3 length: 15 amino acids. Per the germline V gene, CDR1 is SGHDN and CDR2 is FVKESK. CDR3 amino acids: CASSQRGGFNNEQFF. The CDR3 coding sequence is TGTGCCAGCAGCCAAAGGGGGGGCTTCAACAATGAGCAGTTCTTC.

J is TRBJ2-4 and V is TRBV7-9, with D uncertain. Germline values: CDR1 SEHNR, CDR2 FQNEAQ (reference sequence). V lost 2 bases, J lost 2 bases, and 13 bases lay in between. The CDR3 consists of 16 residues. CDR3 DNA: TGTGCCAGCAGCTTATCCGGAATGGGAACCAAAAACATTCAGTACTTC. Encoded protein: CASSLSGMGTKNIQYF.

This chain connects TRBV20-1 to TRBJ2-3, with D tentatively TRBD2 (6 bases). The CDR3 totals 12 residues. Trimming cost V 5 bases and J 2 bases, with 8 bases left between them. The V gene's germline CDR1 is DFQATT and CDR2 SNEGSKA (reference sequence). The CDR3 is CSARTNTDTQYF. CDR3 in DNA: TGCAGTGCTCGGACTAACACAGATACGCAGTATTTT.

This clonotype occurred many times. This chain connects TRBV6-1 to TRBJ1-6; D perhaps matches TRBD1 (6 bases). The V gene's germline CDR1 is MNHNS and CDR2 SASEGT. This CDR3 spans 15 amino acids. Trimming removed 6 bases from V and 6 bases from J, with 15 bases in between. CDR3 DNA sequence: TGTGCCAGCAGAGTAGGGGGGTATAGTAATTCACCCCTCCACTTT. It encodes CASRVGGYSNSPLHF.

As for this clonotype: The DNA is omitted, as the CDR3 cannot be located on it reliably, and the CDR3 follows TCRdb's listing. The CDR3: CASSFYICSAHNPTGRQETQYF. The chain links TRBV7-9 to TRBJ2-5; TRBD1, the table's D call, lacks a check against the DNA. The CDR3 is 22 residues long, ends included. Germline values: CDR1 SEHNR, CDR2 FQNEAQ (reference sequence).

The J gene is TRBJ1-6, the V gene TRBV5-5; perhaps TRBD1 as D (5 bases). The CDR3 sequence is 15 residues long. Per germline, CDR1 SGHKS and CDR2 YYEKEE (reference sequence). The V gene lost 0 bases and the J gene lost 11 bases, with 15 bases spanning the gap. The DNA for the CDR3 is TGTGCCAGCAGCTTGGGGGGTGAGGGGCCAACACCCCTCCACTTT. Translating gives CASSLGGEGPTPLHF.